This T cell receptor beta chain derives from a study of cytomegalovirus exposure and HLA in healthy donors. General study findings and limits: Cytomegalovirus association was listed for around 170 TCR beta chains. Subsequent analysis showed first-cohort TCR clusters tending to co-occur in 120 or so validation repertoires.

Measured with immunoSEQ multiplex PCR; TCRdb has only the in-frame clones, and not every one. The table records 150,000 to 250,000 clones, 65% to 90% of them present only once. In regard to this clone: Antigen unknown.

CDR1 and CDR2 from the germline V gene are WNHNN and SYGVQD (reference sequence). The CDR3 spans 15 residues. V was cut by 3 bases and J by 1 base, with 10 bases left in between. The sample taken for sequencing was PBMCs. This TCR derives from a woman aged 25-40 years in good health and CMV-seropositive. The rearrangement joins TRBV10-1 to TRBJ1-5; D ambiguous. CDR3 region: CASSERSGSNQPQHF. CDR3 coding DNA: TGCGCCAGCAGTGAAAGGAGTGGAAGCAATCAGCCCCAGCATTTT.